The 17 T cell receptor beta chains reported below all come from one sample, sequenced in a study of T cells in Graves' hyperthyroidism and ophthalmopathy. From RNA transcripts, TCR beta CDR3 regions were amplified. During a first-round RT-PCR of the TCR CDR3, the HTBI primer set was used. TCRdb fed the multiplex PCR reads into MiXCR, producing one record per CDR3 protein. The sample includes 600,000 to 700,000 distinct CDR3 sequences, 45% of them seen just once. Specimen: peripheral blood or thyroid tissue (not recorded which). Receptor source: an adult man with Graves' disease, either hyperthyroidism or ophthalmopathy (not recorded which).

This clonotype was seen more than once but under ten times. This rearrangement joins TRBV20-1 to TRBJ2-7; D possibly corresponds to TRBD1 (6 bases). The CDR3 length is 13 residues. V dropped 2 bases and J dropped 7 bases, with 15 bases sitting between them. CDR1 is DFQATT and CDR2 is SNEGSKA in the germline V gene (reference sequence). CDR3 amino acids: CSARHPRDNEQYF. The CDR3 DNA reads as TGCAGTGCTAGACATCCAAGGGACAATGAGCAGTACTTC.

This clonotype was detected many times. The V and J genes are TRBV9 and TRBJ2-7; D might be TRBD1 or TRBD2, each matching 6 bases. The length of the CDR3 is 15 residues. V gave up 0 bases and J gave up 5 bases, with 15 bases separating them. CDR1 and CDR2 (germline): SGDLS, YYNGEE. The CDR3 DNA is TGTGCCAGCAGCGTAGGGGCGGAGGGGGGCCACGAGCAGTACTTC. The encoded protein is CASSVGAEGGHEQYF.

This clonotype came up a few times. J is TRBJ2-5 and V is TRBV7-8; 7 bases fit TRBD1. With V trimmed by 5 bases and J by 0 bases, 9 bases remained unmatched. CDR1 SGHVS and CDR2 FQNEAQ come from the germline V gene. This CDR3 spans 16 amino acids. CDR3 region: CASSLTGTEYQETQYF. In nucleotides, the CDR3 is TGTGCCAGCAGCCTGACCGGGACAGAATACCAAGAGACCCAGTACTTC.

This clonotype occurred once. The chain recombines TRBV2 with TRBJ2-2; 7 bases agree with TRBD1. Per germline, CDR1 SNHLY and CDR2 FYNNEI. The CDR3 has 13 residues. V lost 6 bases to trimming and J lost 8 bases; unmatched junction nucleotides: 6. The CDR3 reads CASRGGGRGELFF. The DNA for the CDR3 is TGTGCCAGCAGAGGGGGCGGAAGAGGGGAGCTGTTTTTT.

In this sample, this clonotype turned up once. This chain joins TRBV24-1 and TRBJ2-6; D is undetermined. This CDR3 has 15 amino acids. Trimming cost V 3 bases and J 4 bases, with 9 bases left between them. Per the germline V gene, CDR1 is KGHDR and CDR2 is SFDVKD. The CDR3 DNA reads TGTGCCACCAGTGATCCTCTCCACGGGGCCAACGTCCTGACTTTC. Protein sequence: CATSDPLHGANVLTF.

This clonotype showed up just once. The V gene is TRBV4-2, the J gene TRBJ1-1; tentatively, D is TRBD1 (5 bases). Germline V gene lookup returns CDR1 LGHNA and CDR2 YNFKEQ. With 4 bases removed from V and 5 bases from J, the gap between germline ends came to 17 bases. This CDR3 comprises 15 residues. The CDR3 DNA sequence: TGTGCCAGCAGCCCCCGCCCGGCGGGGGAAACTGAAGCTTTCTTT. Amino acid sequence: CASSPRPAGETEAFF.

V gene TRBV2 combines with J gene TRBJ2-3; 8 nucleotides align to TRBD2. V shed 10 bases and J 2 bases; nucleotides not matched to a gene: 5. Germline CDR1 SNHLY, CDR2 FYNNEI. This CDR3 has 13 residues. CDR3 loop: CATGRVITDTQYF. For the CDR3, the DNA is TGTGCCACCGGGAGGGTGATCACAGATACGCAGTATTTT.

This clonotype was detected many times. The chain uses TRBV9 and TRBJ2-2; a possible D gene is TRBD1 (6 bases). Germline V gives CDR1 SGDLS, CDR2 YYNGEE. The CDR3 runs to 17 residues. V lost 3 bases and J lost 2, with 17 bases in between. The CDR3 DNA follows: TGTGCCAGCAGCGCCCGACCAGGACAGACTAACACCGGGGAGCTGTTTTTT. Protein: CASSARPGQTNTGELFF.

The chain has TRBV20-1 and TRBJ1-2; 7 positions match TRBD1. The CDR3 length is 17 residues. Trimming cost V 5 bases and J 1 base; bases outside gene matches: 16. Germline assignment: CDR1 DFQATT and CDR2 SNEGSKA (reference sequence). The CDR3 coding sequence is TGCAGTGCTGGAAGGAGGGCCGACAGGGCATTTAACTATGGCTACACCTTC. Its protein product is CSAGRRADRAFNYGYTF.

This CDR3 reads CASSLARTGGALNTEAFF. DNA for the CDR3: TGTGCCAGCAGTTTAGCTCGGACAGGGGGCGCCTTGAACACTGAAGCTTTCTTT. The chain couples TRBV12-3 or TRBV12-4 to TRBJ1-1; TRBD1 agrees at 11 bases. J lost 0 bases, V lost 0 bases, and 6 bases had no gene match. The CDR3 has 18 amino acids.

This clonotype was counted a few times. This may arise from a read error, as a much more abundant clone is one base away. The rearrangement uses TRBV2 and TRBJ1-3; D gene ambiguous. The CDR3 loop spans 11 amino acids. Trimming left V 6 bases short and J 3 bases short, with 3 bases between. The germline V gene has CDR1 SNHLY and CDR2 FYNNEI. CDR3 in DNA: TGTGCCAGCAGAATTGGAAACACCATATATTTT. Amino acids: CASRIGNTIYF.

This clonotype was counted many times. The J gene is TRBJ2-7, the V gene TRBV25-1, with 13 bases fitting TRBD2. The J segment lost 3 bases and the V segment lost 4 bases, leaving 9 bases of the junction unmatched. The germline gives CDR1 MGHDK, CDR2 SYGVNS. The CDR3 runs 17 residues. This CDR3 reads CASSARTSGSLFYEQYF. Here the CDR3 DNA reads TGTGCCAGCAGTGCAAGGACTAGCGGGAGCCTATTCTACGAGCAGTACTTC.

This clonotype was counted only a few times. The gene calls are TRBV19 and TRBJ2-7; D might be TRBD1 or TRBD2, each matching 6 bases. V lost 0 bases and J 3 bases, leaving 15 bases between the germline ends. Germline CDR1 LNHDA, CDR2 SQIVND (reference sequence). The CDR3 runs 16 residues. The CDR3 sequence: CASSIDHGGSNYEQYF. CDR3 DNA: TGTGCCAGTAGTATAGATCACGGGGGCTCCAACTACGAGCAGTACTTC.

Here the CDR3 reads CAISGDRDSPLHF. The CDR3 DNA sequence: TGTGCCATCAGTGGGGACAGGGATTCACCCCTCCACTTT. This chain uses TRBV10-3 with TRBJ1-6; 9 bases agree with TRBD1. V shed 4 bases and J 8 bases; nucleotides not matched to a gene: 0. CDR1 and CDR2 from the germline V gene are ENHRY and SYGVKD. This CDR3 is built from 13 residues.

The chain joins TRBV2 to TRBJ1-5; D ambiguous. Germline V lookup: CDR1 SNHLY, CDR2 FYNNEI. The CDR3 extends over 15 amino acids. Deletions cut 5 bases from V and 7 bases from J, with 18 bases between. The CDR3 here is CASSLTVSPQQPQHF. The CDR3 bases are TGTGCCAGCAGTTTGACCGTGAGCCCACAGCAGCCCCAGCATTTT. Combining the CDR3 with reference TRBV2 and TRBJ1-5 gives the whole variable domain EPEVTQTPSHQVTQMGQEVILRCVPISNHLYFYWYRQILGQKVEFLVSFYNNEISEKSEIFDDQFSVERPDGSNFTLKIRSTKLEDSAMYFCASSLTVSPQQPQHFGDGTRLSIL.

This sequence joins TRBV25-1 and TRBJ1-5; D uncertain. The CDR3 is 12 amino acids. Per germline, CDR1 MGHDK and CDR2 SYGVNS. Deletions cut 11 bases from V and 0 bases from J, with 8 bases between. The CDR3 region is CALSYSNQPQHF. The CDR3 coding sequence is TGTGCCTTAAGCTATAGCAATCAGCCCCAGCATTTT. The full variable domain, its missing parts supplied by reference TRBV25-1 and TRBJ1-5, is EADIYQTPRYLVIGTGKKITLECSQTMGHDKMYWYQQDPGMELHLIHYSYGVNSTEKGDLSSESTVSRIRTEHFPLTLESARPSHTSQYLCALSYSNQPQHFGDGTRLSIL.

The rearrangement uses TRBV7-9 and TRBJ2-7; 9 positions agree with TRBD1. Germline CDR1 and CDR2: SEHNR and FQNEAQ (reference sequence). The V segment lost 5 bases and the J segment 5 bases; nucleotides outside the gene matches: 7. CDR3 length: 14 residues. The CDR3 loop is CASSQAGTGNEQYF. CDR3 bases: TGTGCCAGCAGCCAAGCCGGGACAGGGAACGAGCAGTACTTC. The full variable domain, in which reference TRBV7-9 and TRBJ2-7 provide the parts outside the CDR3, is DTGVSQNPRHKITKRGQNVTFRCDPISEHNRLYWYRQTLGQGPEFLTYFQNEAQLEKSRLLSDRFSAERPKGSFSTLEIQRTEQGDSAMYLCASSQAGTGNEQYFGPGTRLTVT.